This TCR beta chain was captured in a study of T cell changes during pregnancy in multiple sclerosis. Assay: immunoSEQ multiplex PCR; the TCRdb copy retains only in-frame clones and omits some. The repertoire includes over 35,000 clones, 90% to 95% of them detected once, and approximately 8.4% sits in the top ten. Trimming cost V 4 bases and J 6 bases, with 26 bases left between them. The CDR3 totals 17 residues. Germline V gene data show CDR1 as SGHRS and CDR2 as YFSETQ. This sequence joins TRBV5-1 and TRBJ2-7; D is perhaps TRBD2 (6 bases). This TCR was recovered from a female donor with multiple sclerosis, enrolled in a pregnancy study. Here the sequenced sample was CD8+ T cells from peripheral blood mononuclear cells, taken before pregnancy. CDR3 residues: CASSPPLAQRVDGEQYF. The DNA of the CDR3 is TGCGCCAGCAGCCCGCCCCTAGCGCAAAGGGTCGATGGCGAGCAGTACTTC.